This T cell receptor beta chain is drawn from a study of cytomegalovirus exposure and HLA in healthy donors. Overall study findings and caveats: Many donors shared some public TCRs, even though most TCR sequences were rare. In vitro experiments confirmed that three CMV-associated chains were specific for CMV antigens. One cluster of highly shared sequence variants probably arose as a sequencing artifact. A missense variant in DCLRE1C was later tied to TCR beta V- and J-gene trimming.

Turning to this clone: The antigen is unknown.

The CDR3 loop spans 15 amino acids. Germline values: CDR1 LNHDA, CDR2 SQIVND (reference sequence). Between the trimmed V and J ends, which lost 3 bases and 5 bases, there was a span of 16 bases. In the PCR, 60 Vbeta and 13 Jbeta primers were used. The repertoire was sequenced with immunoSEQ multiplex PCR; TCRdb's copy has only in-frame clones and lacks some. The sample table sets out about 130,000 clones. The rearrangement joins TRBV19 to TRBJ1-1, with TRBD1 as a possible D gene (6 bases). The TCR was taken from a woman in her thirties or forties in good health and CMV-seropositive. Input material: PBMCs. The CDR3 DNA sequence: TGTGCCAGTAGTATGAGAGGGGGGGCAGGGACTGAAGCTTTCTTT. Encoded protein: CASSMRGGAGTEAFF.